This T cell receptor (beta chain) was identified during a study of PD-L1 blockade in urothelial cancer. Study-wide context: Bladder-origin urothelial cancer in males described about 85% of the roughly 29 patients. Patients had received 0 to 3 prior chemotherapy regimens.

Time point given: pretreatment peripheral blood. All patients carried locally advanced or metastatic urothelial carcinoma. The protocol was immunoSEQ multiplex PCR, while the TCRdb copy is restricted to in-frame clones and leaves out a portion. This sample has about 74,000 clones; 90% occur once, and the top ten carry approximately 4.5%. The sample consisted of PBMCs, taken around atezolizumab (anti-PD-L1) treatment. The sequence came from a man between 65 and 85 years old with urothelial cancer.

The CDR3: CSVYGSRLEQFF. The CDR3 coding sequence is TGCAGCGTTTACGGGAGTCGCCTTGAGCAGTTCTTC. The V call is TRBV29-1, the J call TRBJ2-1, with D perhaps TRBD2 (6 bases). Germline lookup yields CDR1 SQVTM and CDR2 ANQGSEA. The CDR3 totals 12 residues. The germline V and J ends were trimmed by 5 bases and 9 bases, with 14 bases remaining between them.